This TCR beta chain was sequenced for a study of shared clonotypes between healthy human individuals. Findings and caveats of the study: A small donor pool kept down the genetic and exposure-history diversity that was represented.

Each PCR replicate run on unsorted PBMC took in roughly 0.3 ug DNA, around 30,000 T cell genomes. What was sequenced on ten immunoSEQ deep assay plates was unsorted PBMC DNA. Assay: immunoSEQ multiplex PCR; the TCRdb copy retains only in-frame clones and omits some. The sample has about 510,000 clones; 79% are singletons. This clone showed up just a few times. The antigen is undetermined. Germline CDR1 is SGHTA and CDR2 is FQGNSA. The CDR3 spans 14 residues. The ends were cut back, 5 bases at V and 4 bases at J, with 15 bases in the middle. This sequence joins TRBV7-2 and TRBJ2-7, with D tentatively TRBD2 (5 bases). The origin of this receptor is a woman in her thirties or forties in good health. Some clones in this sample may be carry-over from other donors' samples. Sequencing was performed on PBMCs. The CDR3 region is CASSPTELGYEQYF. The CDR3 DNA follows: TGTGCCAGCAGCCCTACCGAACTAGGTTACGAGCAGTACTTC.